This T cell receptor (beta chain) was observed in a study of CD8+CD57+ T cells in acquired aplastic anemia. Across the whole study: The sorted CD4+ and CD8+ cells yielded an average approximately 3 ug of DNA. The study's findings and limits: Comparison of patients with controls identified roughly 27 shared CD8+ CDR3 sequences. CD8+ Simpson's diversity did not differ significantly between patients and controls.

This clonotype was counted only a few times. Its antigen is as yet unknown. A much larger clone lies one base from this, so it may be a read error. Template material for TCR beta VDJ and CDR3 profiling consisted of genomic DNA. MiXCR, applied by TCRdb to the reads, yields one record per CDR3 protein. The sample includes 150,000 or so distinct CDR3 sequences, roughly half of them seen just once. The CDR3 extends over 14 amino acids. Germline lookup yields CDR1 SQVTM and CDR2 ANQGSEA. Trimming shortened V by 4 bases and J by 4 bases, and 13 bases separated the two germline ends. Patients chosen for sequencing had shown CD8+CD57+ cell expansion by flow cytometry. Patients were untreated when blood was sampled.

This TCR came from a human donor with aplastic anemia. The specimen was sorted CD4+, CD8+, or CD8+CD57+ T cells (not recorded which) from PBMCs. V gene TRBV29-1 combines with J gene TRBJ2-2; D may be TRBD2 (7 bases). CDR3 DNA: TGCAGCGTTGCCCTGGGAGGGGGCACCGGGGAGCTGTTTTTT. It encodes CSVALGGGTGELFF.